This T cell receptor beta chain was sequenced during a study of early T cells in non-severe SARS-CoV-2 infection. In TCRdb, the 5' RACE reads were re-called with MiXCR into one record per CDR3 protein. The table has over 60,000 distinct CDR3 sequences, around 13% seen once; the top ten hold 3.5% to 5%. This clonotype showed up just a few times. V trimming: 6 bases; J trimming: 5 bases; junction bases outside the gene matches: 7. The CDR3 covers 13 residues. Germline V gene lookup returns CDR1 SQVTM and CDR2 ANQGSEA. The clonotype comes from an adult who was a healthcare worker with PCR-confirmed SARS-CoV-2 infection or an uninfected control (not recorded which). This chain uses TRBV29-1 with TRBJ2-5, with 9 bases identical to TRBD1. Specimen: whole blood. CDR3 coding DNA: TGCAGCGTCGATACAGGGGGCGATGAGACCCAGTACTTC. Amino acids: CSVDTGGDETQYF.